The entry below describes one TCR beta chain. The record originates from a study of cytomegalovirus exposure and HLA in healthy donors. A multiplex PCR was run with 60 Vbeta primers and 13 Jbeta primers. Repertoires were generated with immunoSEQ multiplex PCR, while TCRdb's copy carries only in-frame clones and drops some. The table shows about 150,000 clones, with more than 60% occurring only once. V dropped 5 bases and J dropped 9 bases, with 8 bases sitting between them. Germline V gene sequence: CDR1 SEHNR, CDR2 FQNEAQ (reference sequence). The CDR3 spans 11 residues. This clonotype originated in a woman aged 40-49 years in good health and CMV-seronegative. This sequence joins TRBV7-9 and TRBJ1-5, with D possibly matching TRBD1 (5 bases). Sequencing used PBMCs. The CDR3 spells CASSNGGPQHF. The CDR3 region has the DNA TGTGCCAGCAGCAACGGGGGGCCCCAGCATTTT.